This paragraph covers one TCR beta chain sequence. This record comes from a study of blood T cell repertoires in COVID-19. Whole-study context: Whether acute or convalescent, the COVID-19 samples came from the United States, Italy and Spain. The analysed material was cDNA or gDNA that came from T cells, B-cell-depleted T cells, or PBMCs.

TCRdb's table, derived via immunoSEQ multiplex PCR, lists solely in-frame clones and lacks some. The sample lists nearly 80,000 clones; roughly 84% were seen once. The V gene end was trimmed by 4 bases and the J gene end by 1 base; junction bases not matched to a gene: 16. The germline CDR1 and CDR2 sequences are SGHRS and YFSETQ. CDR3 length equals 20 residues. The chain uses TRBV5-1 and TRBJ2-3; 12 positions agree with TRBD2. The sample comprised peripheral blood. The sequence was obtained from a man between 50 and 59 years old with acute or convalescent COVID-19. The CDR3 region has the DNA TGCGCCAGCAGCACGGGACTAGCGGGCTCAAAAGAAACCGGCACAGATACGCAGTATTTT. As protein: CASSTGLAGSKETGTDTQYF.